The subject of this entry is one TCR beta chain. The data are from a study of blood T cell repertoires in COVID-19. Study information: Sites across the United States, Italy and Spain contributed samples from acute and convalescent COVID-19.

As originally analysed: For nucleated cells, counts were estimated from reference gene primer amplification. The assay was immunoSEQ multiplex PCR, and TCRdb's table has in-frame clones only and misses some. The DNA was the basis for D and trimming; V, J and clone size are from that table. The sample lists tens of thousands of clones, nearly 90% occurring once. This CDR3 contains 18 residues. The source material was peripheral blood. The rearrangement uses TRBV21-1 and TRBJ1-2; TRBD1, the table's D call, lacks a check against the DNA. TRBV21-1 is a pseudogene. The receptor's source is a man aged 55-75 years with acute or convalescent COVID-19. The CDR3 loop reads CASSNLGYRDRGLYGYTF. The CDR3 DNA sequence: TGTGCCAGCAGCAATTTAGGGTACCGGGACAGGGGTCTGTATGGCTACACCTTC.